The 26 T cell receptor beta chains listed next were all sequenced from one sample in a study of blood T cell repertoires in COVID-19. Produced via immunoSEQ multiplex PCR; TCRdb's table is partial and in-frame only. The profile shows about 220,000 clones, more than 65% of them singletons. Material for sequencing was peripheral blood. The receptors shown here come from a man aged 50 to 60 with active or convalescent COVID-19.

The V call is TRBV5-1, the J call TRBJ2-1, with 13 positions matching TRBD2. The CDR3 loop spans 13 amino acids. V lost 8 bases, J lost 7 bases, and 3 bases stayed unmatched. Germline CDR1 and CDR2: SGHRS and YFSETQ. As DNA, the CDR3 is TGCGCCAGTTGGGGACTAGCGGGAAATGAGCAGTTCTTC. It encodes CASWGLAGNEQFF.

Comment on this clone: The identical CDR3 is also encoded by other nucleotide sequences in the sample. This chain joins TRBV4-1 and TRBJ2-2; the match to TRBD1 covers 7 bases. CDR1 and CDR2 from the germline V gene are MGHRA and YSYEKL. Trimming at V came to 0 bases and at J to 5 bases, leaving 0 bases not matched to a gene. The CDR3 covers 14 residues. CDR3 bases: TGCGCCAGCAGCCAAGACAGGGGGACCGGGGAGCTGTTTTTT. Its translation: CASSQDRGTGELFF.

The V call is TRBV7-9, the J call TRBJ1-4; D perhaps matches TRBD1 (6 bases). The CDR3 is made up of 15 amino acids. V was trimmed by 0 bases and J by 5 bases, leaving 10 bases between them. Per the germline V gene, CDR1 is SEHNR and CDR2 is FQNEAQ (reference sequence). The DNA for the CDR3 is TGTGCCAGCAGCTTAGCGCTAGGACAGAATGAAAAACTGTTTTTT. Protein sequence: CASSLALGQNEKLFF.

V and J are TRBV2 and TRBJ1-1; tentatively, D is TRBD1 (6 bases). CDR1 is SNHLY and CDR2 is FYNNEI in the germline V gene. V was clipped by 10 bases and J by 1 base, with 22 bases between them. The CDR3 has 16 amino acids. The CDR3 sequence is CAIKGGRQARNTEAFF. The CDR3 region has the DNA TGTGCCATCAAGGGGGGGAGGCAGGCGAGGAACACTGAAGCTTTCTTT.

V gene TRBV6-2 or TRBV6-3 combines with J gene TRBJ2-3; TRBD1 matches at 7 bases. Germline V gene data show CDR1 as MNHEY and CDR2 as SVGEGT. The V segment lost 5 bases and the J segment 4 bases; nucleotides outside the gene matches: 15. CDR3 length equals 17 residues. CDR3: CASSGREGAVVADTQYF. CDR3 nucleotide sequence: TGTGCCAGCAGTGGGAGAGAGGGGGCTGTGGTAGCAGATACGCAGTATTTT.

The chain carries TRBV5-1 and TRBJ2-3; D is unclear. The CDR3 has 16 amino acids. The V and J ends lost 0 bases and 3 bases respectively, with 14 bases between them. In germline, CDR1 is SGHRS, CDR2 YFSETQ. The CDR3 sequence is CASSLGPATGTDTQYF. CDR3 DNA: TGCGCCAGCAGCTTGGGGCCGGCCACGGGTACAGATACGCAGTATTTT.

The gene calls are TRBV2 and TRBJ1-2; TRBD1 matches at 11 bases. CDR1 is SNHLY, CDR2 FYNNEI, per germline. The CDR3 has 16 amino acids. Trimming removed 4 bases from V and 6 bases from J; junction bases left unmatched: 10. This CDR3 is CASSADRGPQPHGYTF. The CDR3, as DNA: TGTGCCAGCAGTGCGGACAGGGGGCCCCAACCTCATGGCTACACCTTC.

This chain links TRBV24-1 with TRBJ2-3; 8 bases match TRBD2. The CDR3 extends over 16 amino acids. The germline gives CDR1 KGHDR, CDR2 SFDVKD. The trim removed 0 bases at V and 4 bases at J, leaving 5 bases unmatched. The CDR3 coding sequence is TGTGCCACCAGTGATTTGGGGAGCGGGAGCCCAGATACGCAGTATTTT. Translated: CATSDLGSGSPDTQYF.

This clone came up a few times. The chain joins TRBV7-2 to TRBJ1-6; D not certain. V lost 3 bases and J 10 bases, leaving 19 bases between the germline ends. The CDR3 has 16 residues. Germline CDR1 is SGHTA and CDR2 is FQGNSA. CDR3 sequence (DNA): TGTGCCAGCAGCTTCTCAGGCATTTTGGCTGGGTCACCCCTCCACTTT. It yields the protein CASSFSGILAGSPLHF.

This chain joins TRBV19 and TRBJ2-3, with D possibly matching TRBD1 (6 bases). Germline CDR1 reads LNHDA; CDR2 reads SQIVND (reference sequence). Trimming shortened V by 2 bases and J by 4 bases, and 16 bases separated the two germline ends. The CDR3 consists of 16 residues. CDR3 loop: CASSIWGDRSPDTQYF. The CDR3 bases are TGTGCCAGTAGTATATGGGGAGACAGGTCCCCAGATACGCAGTATTTT.

The V call is TRBV6-6, the J call TRBJ1-4; D is undetermined. Trimming left V 2 bases short and J 3 bases short, with 10 bases between. CDR1 MNHNY and CDR2 SVGAGI come from the germline V gene (reference sequence). The CDR3 runs to 15 residues. The CDR3 loop reads CASSYEGRANEKLFF. CDR3 DNA: TGTGCCAGCAGTTACGAGGGTAGGGCTAATGAAAAACTGTTTTTT.

V usage is TRBV4-3 and J usage is TRBJ1-4, with 9 bases lining up with TRBD1. Per the germline V gene, CDR1 is LGHNA and CDR2 is YSLEER. The CDR3 has 15 residues. V dropped 4 bases and J dropped 8; count of bases not matched to a gene: 8. CDR3 nucleotides: TGCGCCAGCAGCCCTAGGACAGGGGTTGGGGAAAAACTGTTTTTT. It is translated as CASSPRTGVGEKLFF.

The chain is built from TRBV27 and TRBJ1-6, with TRBD1 matching 11 bases. CDR3 length: 14 residues. Germline CDR1 MNHEY, CDR2 SMNVEV (reference sequence). J was trimmed by 10 bases and V by 3 bases; bases with no gene match: 2. The CDR3 DNA sequence: TGTGCCAGCAGTTTTCGGGACAGGGGGTCACCCCTCCACTTT. It encodes CASSFRDRGSPLHF.

The V and J genes are TRBV11-2 and TRBJ2-1; D is perhaps TRBD2 (6 bases). V was cut by 6 bases and J by 8 bases, with 23 bases left in between. Germline V gene sequence: CDR1 SGHAT, CDR2 FQNNGV. CDR3 length: 16 residues. This CDR3 is CASRSGLQSRIYEQFF. CDR3 in DNA: TGTGCCAGCAGGTCGGGACTTCAAAGTCGTATCTATGAGCAGTTCTTC.

This chain connects TRBV5-1 to TRBJ2-7; TRBD1 matches 8 bases. The CDR3 sequence is 13 residues long. Germline loops: CDR1 SGHRS, CDR2 YFSETQ. V was clipped by 4 bases and J by 7 bases; unmatched bases: 7. DNA for the CDR3: TGCGCCAGCAGCCCAGGACAGGGCTGGGAGCAGTACTTC. Protein product: CASSPGQGWEQYF. The variable domain in full, with the rest retrieved from reference TRBV5-1 and TRBJ2-7, is KAGVTQTPRYLIKTRGQQVTLSCSPISGHRSVSWYQQTPGQGLQFLFEYFSETQRNKGNFPGRFSGRQFSNSRSEMNVSTLELGDSALYLCASSPGQGWEQYFGPGTRLTVT.

The chain links TRBV6-1 to TRBJ1-2; no clear D. Germline V CDR1 and CDR2: MNHNS, SASEGT. The CDR3 has 12 residues. The V end lost 2 bases, the J end lost 4 bases, and 5 bases lay between the germline ends. Written as DNA, the CDR3 is TGTGCCAGCAGTGAACTGAGCTATGGCTACACCTTC. This encodes CASSELSYGYTF.

CDR3 protein: CASRGGARDDEKLFF. In DNA, the CDR3 is TGTGCCAGCAGAGGCGGGGCGCGTGATGATGAAAAACTGTTTTTT. The chain is built from TRBV27 and TRBJ1-4, with D perhaps matching TRBD1 (5 bases). The germline V gene encodes CDR1 MNHEY and CDR2 SMNVEV (reference sequence). V dropped 6 bases and J dropped 6 bases, with 17 bases sitting between them. The CDR3 contains 15 residues.

This sequence joins TRBV2 and TRBJ2-5; the D is unclear. The length of the CDR3 is 13 residues. Per the germline V gene, CDR1 is SNHLY and CDR2 is FYNNEI. V was pared by 6 bases and J by 4 bases, with 12 bases between. The CDR3 DNA follows: TGTGCCAGCAGCGATAGCCTGGGAGAGACCCAGTACTTC. Protein product: CASSDSLGETQYF.

The V call is TRBV2, the J call TRBJ2-1; TRBD2 matches at 7 bases. Trimming took 10 bases from V and 5 from J; bases not matched to a gene: 5. Looked up from germline, CDR1 is SNHLY and CDR2 is FYNNEI. The CDR3 runs 12 residues. CDR3 nucleotides: TGTGCCACAGGACTAGTCGACAATGAGCAGTTCTTC. This codes for CATGLVDNEQFF.

The J gene is TRBJ1-5, the V gene TRBV2, with no clear D. From germline, CDR1 is SNHLY and CDR2 FYNNEI. The CDR3 length is 13 residues. V was cut by 7 bases and J by 2 bases, with 9 bases left in between. In DNA form, the CDR3 reads TGTGCCAGCAAGTGGGCAGGCAATCAGCCCCAGCATTTT. As protein: CASKWAGNQPQHF.

DNA of the CDR3: TGTGCCAGCAGTTTCCCTGGGACAGGGGGCCTCTATCAGCCCCAGCATTTT. This sequence encodes CASSFPGTGGLYQPQHF. The genes are TRBV28 and TRBJ1-5; 12 nucleotides match TRBD1. The J segment lost 5 bases and the V segment lost 3 bases, leaving 8 bases of the junction unmatched. The germline CDR1 and CDR2 sequences are MDHEN and SYDVKM. This CDR3 comprises 17 residues.

The CDR3 loop is CASSLVQPQETQYF. DNA for the CDR3: TGCGCCAGCAGCTTGGTACAGCCCCAAGAGACCCAGTACTTC. This chain links TRBV5-1 with TRBJ2-5; no clear D. CDR1 is SGHRS, CDR2 YFSETQ, per germline. The ends were cut back, 0 bases at V and 1 base at J, with 7 bases in the middle. This CDR3 is 14 amino acids long.

The chain carries TRBV6-6 and TRBJ1-2, with 7 bases matching TRBD1. Germline-derived CDR1 and CDR2 are MNHNY and SVGAGI (reference sequence). V lost 1 base, J lost 3 bases, and 5 bases stayed unmatched. The CDR3 has 15 amino acids. CDR3 loop: CASSYLTGTDYGYTF. Written as DNA, the CDR3 is TGTGCCAGCAGTTACTTGACAGGGACGGACTATGGCTACACCTTC.

The chain recombines TRBV28 with TRBJ1-3; TRBD1 might be the D (5 bases). CDR1 and CDR2 (germline): MDHEN, SYDVKM. This CDR3 spans 17 amino acids. V lost 3 bases, J lost 0 bases, and 15 bases lay in between. CDR3 region: CASSFRQLRRSGNTIYF. The CDR3 nucleotides read TGTGCCAGCAGTTTCCGACAGTTGAGGCGCTCTGGAAACACCATATATTTT.

The genes are TRBV5-1 and TRBJ1-2; D might be TRBD1 (6 bases). The CDR3 runs to 13 residues. From germline, CDR1 is SGHRS and CDR2 YFSETQ. Trimming stripped 3 bases from V and 5 bases from J, with 11 bases between. CDR3 sequence: CASSSGVGYGYTF. CDR3 in DNA: TGCGCCAGCAGCTCAGGGGTAGGGTATGGCTACACCTTC.

The chain carries TRBV27 and TRBJ1-3; a weak D match, TRBD1 (6 bases). This CDR3 has 14 residues. The V gene lost 5 bases and the J gene lost 1 base, with 9 bases spanning the gap. Germline CDR1 reads MNHEY; CDR2 reads SMNVEV (reference sequence). The CDR3 spells CASSRGGSGNTIYF. For the CDR3, the DNA is TGTGCCAGCAGTCGAGGGGGTTCTGGAAACACCATATATTTT.